The entry below gives a single T cell receptor beta chain sequence along with its context. The data originate from a study of long-term antiretroviral therapy in people with HIV. Germline CDR1 SGHVS, CDR2 FQNEAQ. This CDR3 has 13 residues. It was version v3.0 of the immunoSEQ assay that was run at survey level. The method was immunoSEQ multiplex PCR; TCRdb's version includes in-frame clones alone and lacks a portion of them. The sample has under 25,000 clones; approximately 86% are singletons. The specimen comprised unsorted PBMCs, sampled 1.3 years after starting antiretroviral therapy. This rearrangement joins TRBV7-8 to TRBJ1-2; maybe TRBD1 (5 bases). The receptor's source is a man in his 60s with HIV. CDR3 nucleotide sequence: TGTGTCTCGGGCCCGGGGGGAAAATATGGCTACACCTTC. Amino acid sequence: CVSGPGGKYGYTF. The entire variable domain, with the rest obtained from reference TRBV7-8 and TRBJ1-2, is as follows: GAGVSQSPRYKVAKRGQDVALRCDPISGHVSLFWYQQALGQGPEFLTYFQNEAQLDKSGLPSDRFFAERPEGSVSTLKIQRTQQEDSAVYLCVSGPGGKYGYTFGSGTRLTVV.